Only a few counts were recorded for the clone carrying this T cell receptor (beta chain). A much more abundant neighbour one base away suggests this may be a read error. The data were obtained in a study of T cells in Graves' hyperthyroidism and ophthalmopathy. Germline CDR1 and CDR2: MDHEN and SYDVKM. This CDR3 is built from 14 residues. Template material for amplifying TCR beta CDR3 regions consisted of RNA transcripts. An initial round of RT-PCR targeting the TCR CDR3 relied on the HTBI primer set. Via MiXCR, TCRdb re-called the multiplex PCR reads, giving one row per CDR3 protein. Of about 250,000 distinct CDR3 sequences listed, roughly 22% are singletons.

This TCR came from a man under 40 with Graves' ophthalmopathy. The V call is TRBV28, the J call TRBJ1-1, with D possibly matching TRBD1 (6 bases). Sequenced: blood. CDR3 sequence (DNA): TGTGTCAGCAGTTTGAGGGGGGATGGAACTGAAGCTTTCTTT. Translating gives CVSSLRGDGTEAFF.